Listed below are T cell receptor beta chains from one sample, sequenced in a study of TIL therapy for anti-PD-1-resistant metastatic lung cancer. Assay: immunoSEQ multiplex PCR; the TCRdb copy retains only in-frame clones and omits some. Among approximately 95,000 clones listed, 55% to 75% were seen once. The specimen comprised tumor tissue, sampled at baseline. The source is a person aged 25 to 80 with non-small cell lung cancer. Both conserved end residues are part of each CDR3. A D gene is named only where the DNA matches it firmly. Clone size is given for some rows only: seen once, a few or many times, or a class if the clone is expanded.

CDR3 protein | CDR3 DNA | D gene | J gene | V gene | clone size
CASSPQGLRNSPLHF | TGTGCCAGCAGCCCACAGGGGTTGCGGAATTCACCCCTCCACTTT | TRBD1 | TRBJ1-6 | TRBV6-5 | NA
CASSPPGLGQFF | TGTGCCAGCAGCCCTCCGGGACTCGGGCAGTTCTTC | NA | TRBJ2-1 | TRBV7-2 | few
CATSDWNSPLHF | TGCGCCACTTCCGATTGGAATTCACCCCTCCACTTT | NA | TRBJ1-6 | TRBV10-1 | NA
CASSLWEPGQETQYF | TGTGCCAGCAGTTTATGGGAGCCGGGGCAGGAGACCCAGTACTTC | NA | TRBJ2-5 | TRBV28 | NA
CAIRTSGRDTQYF | TGTGCCATCCGGACTAGCGGGAGGGATACGCAGTATTTT | TRBD2 | TRBJ2-3 | TRBV6-5 | NA
CASSFQLGTEAFF | TGTGCCAGCAGTTTCCAGCTGGGCACTGAAGCTTTCTTT | NA | TRBJ1-1 | TRBV6-2/TRBV6-3 | NA
CASNPAGVSGGETQYF | TGTGCCAGCAACCCGGCGGGGGTTTCAGGAGGGGAGACCCAGTACTTC | TRBD2 | TRBJ2-5 | TRBV7-2 | NA
CASSVGAPLNTGELFF | TGTGCCAGCAGCGTAGGGGCCCCCTTGAACACCGGGGAGCTGTTTTTT | NA | TRBJ2-2 | TRBV9 | NA
CASSQRTGGPYEQYF | TGTGCCAGCAGCCAGAGGACAGGGGGCCCCTACGAGCAGTACTTC | TRBD1 | TRBJ2-7 | TRBV4-2 | NA
CASSLSSGNQETQYF | TGTGCCAGCAGCCTTTCCTCAGGGAACCAAGAGACCCAGTACTTC | NA | TRBJ2-5 | TRBV16 | NA
CASSLVGEGANVLTF | TGTGCCAGCAGCTTGGTGGGGGAAGGGGCCAACGTCCTGACTTTC | NA | TRBJ2-6 | TRBV5-6 | many
CASGVDGPPDTQYF | TGTGCCAGCGGGGTAGACGGTCCCCCAGATACGCAGTATTTT | NA | TRBJ2-3 | TRBV7-3 | NA
CASSPGKLGIQGQYF | TGTGCCAGCAGCCCCGGGAAACTCGGGATACAGGGGCAGTATTTT | NA | TRBJ2-3 | TRBV7-9 | NA
CASSLGSGGETQYF | TGTGCCAGCAGCTTAGGATCTGGGGGAGAGACCCAGTACTTC | NA | TRBJ2-5 | TRBV7-9 | once
CASSAPLGVGTDTQYF | TGTGCCAGCAGTGCTCCGCTAGGCGTAGGTACAGATACGCAGTATTTT | NA | TRBJ2-3 | TRBV27 | NA
CASGRGGQETQYF | TGCGCCTCGGGGAGGGGGGGGCAAGAGACCCAGTACTTC | NA | TRBJ2-5 | TRBV7-2 | NA
CASISRFMGQGFADTQYF | TGTGCCAGCATTTCAAGATTTATGGGACAGGGGTTTGCAGATACGCAGTATTTT | NA | TRBJ2-3 | TRBV21-1 | once
CASSPGLAGGGTQYF | TGTGCCAGCAGCCCCGGACTAGCGGGAGGTGGGACCCAGTACTTC | TRBD2 | TRBJ2-5 | TRBV7-3 | NA
CASSSRVDNEQFF | TGCGCCAGCAGTTCCCGGGTGGACAATGAGCAGTTCTTC | NA | TRBJ2-1 | TRBV5-1 | few
CASSRTGTDLFYGYTF | TGTGCCAGCAGCCGGACCGGGACAGATCTCTTCTATGGCTACACCTTC | TRBD1 | TRBJ1-2 | TRBV7-2 | NA
CASSTSQSNEKLFF | TGTGCCAGCAGCACCTCCCAGAGTAATGAAAAACTGTTTTTT | NA | TRBJ1-4 | TRBV13 | NA
CASSQGGLAGLYEQFF | TGTGCCAGCAGCCAAGGGGGACTAGCGGGATTGTATGAGCAGTTCTTC | TRBD2 | TRBJ2-1 | TRBV16 | NA
CASRDATSGRMNTEAFF | TGTGCCAGTAGGGATGCAACCTCGGGACGGATGAACACTGAAGCTTTCTTT | NA | TRBJ1-1 | TRBV19 | NA
CASSLFRGFQPQHF | TGTGCCAGCAGTTTGTTCAGGGGATTCCAGCCCCAGCATTTT | NA | TRBJ1-5 | TRBV28 | few
CATSDSGKLADEQFF | TGTGCCACCAGTGATTCGGGCAAGCTAGCTGATGAGCAGTTCTTC | NA | TRBJ2-1 | TRBV24-1 | NA
CASSLQGPSYEQYF | TGCGCCAGCAGCCTACAGGGGCCTTCCTACGAGCAGTACTTC | TRBD1 | TRBJ2-7 | TRBV5-1 | NA
CASSYGTEAFF | TGTGCCAGCAGTTACGGTACTGAAGCTTTCTTT | NA | TRBJ1-1 | TRBV28 | many
CASSSLYRGFYEQYF | TGTGCCAGCAGCTCGTTGTACAGGGGGTTCTACGAGCAGTACTTC | TRBD1 | TRBJ2-7 | TRBV5-6 | medium-sized
CASSLYREWNTGELFF | TGCGCCAGCAGCTTGTACCGGGAGTGGAACACCGGGGAGCTGTTTTTT | NA | TRBJ2-2 | TRBV5-1 | once
CASSQADSVTQYF | TGCGCCAGCAGCCAAGCGGACTCAGTTACGCAGTATTTT | NA | TRBJ2-3 | TRBV4-3 | NA
CASSYDHRTYEQYF | TGTGCCAGCAGTTACGATCACCGTACCTACGAGCAGTACTTC | NA | TRBJ2-7 | TRBV6-5 | NA
CASSRQGYGETQYF | TGTGCCAGCAGTCGACAGGGGTACGGTGAGACCCAGTACTTC | TRBD1 | TRBJ2-5 | TRBV27 | NA
CASSSSGGNTGELFF | TGTGCCAGCAGCTCGAGTGGGGGTAACACCGGGGAGCTGTTTTTT | NA | TRBJ2-2 | TRBV14 | once
CATQEQESVRYEQYF | TGTGCCACCCAGGAACAGGAGTCTGTAAGGTACGAGCAGTACTTC | NA | TRBJ2-7 | TRBV10-3 | NA
CASSSPDARGYGYTF | TGTGCCAGCAGTTCCCCGGACGCCCGGGGATATGGCTACACCTTC | NA | TRBJ1-2 | TRBV6-5 | NA
CASSLYGGDRTYEQYF | TGTGCCAGCTCCCTCTACGGGGGGGACAGAACCTACGAGCAGTACTTC | NA | TRBJ2-7 | TRBV18 | NA
CASSQVAGNTEAFF | TGTGCCAGCAGCCAAGTTGCCGGGAACACTGAAGCTTTCTTT | NA | TRBJ1-1 | TRBV3-1/TRBV3-2 | NA